Listed here are 21 T cell receptor beta chains from one sample, sequenced in a study of cytotoxic CD8 clonotypes in ibrutinib-treated CLL. The repertoire was sequenced with immunoSEQ multiplex PCR; TCRdb's copy has only in-frame clones and lacks some. In the table there are hundreds of thousands of clones, roughly two thirds of which are singletons. This material consisted of PBMCs, taken after 36 months of ibrutinib treatment. Receptors originate from a human donor with chronic lymphocytic leukemia.

The chain is built from TRBV6-5 and TRBJ2-7; D possibly corresponds to TRBD1 (6 bases). CDR1 and CDR2 (germline): MNHEY, SVGAGI. The length of the CDR3 is 14 residues. Trimming took off 6 bases at V and 6 bases at J, with 18 bases between the two ends. The CDR3 region has the DNA TGTGCCAGCAGCATAACACAGGGTCTCCGCGAGCAGTACTTC. As protein: CASSITQGLREQYF.

This chain uses TRBV18 with TRBJ2-2; a possible D gene is TRBD1 (6 bases). Trimming left V 5 bases short and J 0 bases short, with 13 bases between. The CDR3 has 16 residues. The V gene's germline CDR1 is KGHSH and CDR2 LQKENI. Here the CDR3 DNA reads TGTGCCAGCTCAGCCCGGGACACAACGAACACCGGGGAGCTGTTTTTT. This translates into CASSARDTTNTGELFF. Combining the CDR3 with reference TRBV18 and TRBJ2-2 gives the whole variable domain NAGVMQNPRHLVRRRGQEARLRCSPMKGHSHVYWYRQLPEEGLKFMVYLQKENIIDESGMPKERFSAEFPKEGPSILRIQQVVRGDSAAYFCASSARDTTNTGELFFGEGSRLTVL.

This clone was counted once. The V and J genes are TRBV10-3 and TRBJ2-7, with TRBD1 identical over 8 bases. Trimming took 7 bases from V and 0 from J; bases not matched to a gene: 2. Germline loops: CDR1 ENHRY, CDR2 SYGVKD. This CDR3 is 13 amino acids long. This CDR3 is CAITDRVSYEQYF. The CDR3 nucleotides are TGTGCCATCACGGACAGGGTCTCCTACGAGCAGTACTTC.

This clone was counted a single time. The chain couples TRBV13 to TRBJ2-5, with D possibly being TRBD2 (5 bases). Germline CDR1 and CDR2: PRHDT and FYEKMQ (reference sequence). The V end was cut by 2 bases, the J end by 5 bases, with 9 bases between. This CDR3 contains 13 residues. The CDR3 nucleotides read TGTGCCAGCAGCTTAACGGGCGGGGAGACCCAGTACTTC. Protein sequence: CASSLTGGETQYF.

This clone was counted a few times. The chain joins TRBV6-1 to TRBJ1-2, with a possible D match to TRBD1 (6 bases). CDR1 MNHNS and CDR2 SASEGT come from the germline V gene. The length of the CDR3 is 14 residues. V dropped 2 bases and J dropped 1 base, with 8 bases sitting between them. The CDR3 DNA is TGTGCCAGCAGTGAATCAGGGGTTAACTATGGCTACACCTTC. As protein: CASSESGVNYGYTF.

The V gene is TRBV28, the J gene TRBJ2-3, with 8 bases matching TRBD2. Trimming at V came to 7 bases and at J to 0 bases, leaving 3 bases not matched to a gene. The CDR3 is made up of 14 amino acids. Germline assignment: CDR1 MDHEN and CDR2 SYDVKM. The CDR3 reads CASISGSSTDTQYF. The DNA of the CDR3 is TGTGCCAGCATCAGCGGGAGCAGCACAGATACGCAGTATTTT.

The chain links TRBV5-1 to TRBJ2-7; D is uncertain. The V end lost 4 bases, the J end lost 0 bases, and 11 bases lay between the germline ends. This CDR3 has 14 amino acids. From germline, CDR1 is SGHRS and CDR2 YFSETQ. As DNA, the CDR3 is TGCGCCAGCAGCCAATCAGGAATCTCCTACGAGCAGTACTTC. Residues: CASSQSGISYEQYF.

This clone was observed once. The rearrangement links TRBV18 to TRBJ2-5, with unresolved D. Trimming took off 0 bases at V and 0 bases at J, with 5 bases between the two ends. Germline V gene data show CDR1 as KGHSH and CDR2 as LQKENI. The CDR3 has 14 residues. This chain's CDR3 is CASSPPVNQETQYF. The DNA of the CDR3 is TGTGCCAGCTCACCACCCGTCAACCAAGAGACCCAGTACTTC. The full variable domain, in which reference TRBV18 and TRBJ2-5 provide the parts outside the CDR3, is NAGVMQNPRHLVRRRGQEARLRCSPMKGHSHVYWYRQLPEEGLKFMVYLQKENIIDESGMPKERFSAEFPKEGPSILRIQQVVRGDSAAYFCASSPPVNQETQYFGPGTRLLVL.

This clone was recorded a few times. V usage is TRBV19 and J usage is TRBJ1-2; TRBD1 aligns across 7 bases. The CDR3 runs to 17 residues. V trimming: 7 bases; J trimming: 3 bases; junction bases outside the gene matches: 17. The V gene's germline CDR1 is LNHDA and CDR2 SQIVND (reference sequence). The CDR3 nucleotides are TGTGCCAGTACCCTTTCGACAGGGAGATTCTTCGACTATGGCTACACCTTC. Protein: CASTLSTGRFFDYGYTF.

This chain links TRBV5-1 with TRBJ1-1; D may be TRBD1 (6 bases). CDR1 and CDR2 (germline): SGHRS, YFSETQ. Trimming took off 2 bases at V and 2 bases at J, with 16 bases between the two ends. This CDR3 is 16 amino acids long. CDR3 residues: CASSFLIGGFNTEAFF. In nucleotides, the CDR3 is TGCGCCAGCAGCTTCTTAATAGGGGGATTTAACACTGAAGCTTTCTTT.

This clone was recorded a few times. The V and J genes are TRBV10-1 and TRBJ2-3, with 9 bases matching TRBD1. The V and J ends lost 4 bases and 7 bases, in that order; junction bases with no gene match: 6. From germline, CDR1 is WNHNN and CDR2 SYGVQD (reference sequence). This CDR3 comprises 14 residues. CDR3 bases: TGCGCCAGCAGTGGGACAGGGGTGAGGTATACGCAGTATTTT. Amino acid sequence: CASSGTGVRYTQYF.

J is TRBJ2-7 and V is TRBV28, with TRBD2 matching over 9 bases. The CDR3 spans 15 residues. J gave up 3 bases and V 5 bases, and 8 bases lay outside the gene matches. CDR1 is MDHEN and CDR2 is SYDVKM in the germline V gene. CDR3 amino acids: CASSRELAGNYEQYF. CDR3 nucleotide sequence: TGTGCCAGCAGTAGAGAGCTAGCGGGGAACTACGAGCAGTACTTC.

The chain links TRBV5-1 to TRBJ1-1, with a possible D match to TRBD1 (5 bases). CDR3 length: 13 residues. Trimming took off 4 bases at V and 6 bases at J, with 13 bases between the two ends. Per the germline V gene, CDR1 is SGHRS and CDR2 is YFSETQ. CDR3: CASSPSGWPEAFF. Written as DNA, the CDR3 is TGCGCCAGCAGCCCATCAGGGTGGCCTGAAGCTTTCTTT.

The chain links TRBV6-5 to TRBJ2-7, with TRBD1 matching over 9 bases. In germline, CDR1 is MNHEY, CDR2 SVGAGI. V lost 6 bases to trimming and J lost 5 bases; unmatched junction nucleotides: 5. The CDR3 loop spans 13 amino acids. The CDR3 loop reads CASSRTGVHEQYF. In DNA form, the CDR3 reads TGTGCCAGCAGCCGGACAGGGGTCCACGAGCAGTACTTC.

The J gene is TRBJ2-7, the V gene TRBV7-9, with a tentative D call TRBD1 (6 bases). CDR1 and CDR2 from the germline V gene are SEHNR and FQNEAQ (reference sequence). V was pared by 3 bases and J by 0 bases, with 15 bases between. CDR3 length: 16 amino acids. The CDR3, as DNA: TGTGCCAGCAGCTTTCCGACAGGATTCCACTCCTACGAGCAGTACTTC. It encodes CASSFPTGFHSYEQYF. The entire variable domain, with the rest obtained from reference TRBV7-9 and TRBJ2-7, is as follows: DTGVSQNPRHKITKRGQNVTFRCDPISEHNRLYWYRQTLGQGPEFLTYFQNEAQLEKSRLLSDRFSAERPKGSFSTLEIQRTEQGDSAMYLCASSFPTGFHSYEQYFGPGTRLTVT.

This clone was observed a single time. This rearrangement joins TRBV7-9 to TRBJ2-7, with D uncertain. V lost 11 bases, J lost 2 bases, and 19 bases lay in between. The CDR3 spans 14 residues. CDR1 SEHNR and CDR2 FQNEAQ come from the germline V gene (reference sequence). CDR3 in amino acids: CAYTTRANTYEQYF. The CDR3 nucleotides read TGTGCCTATACCACCCGGGCGAATACCTACGAGCAGTACTTC.

J is TRBJ1-2 and V is TRBV18, with no clear D. CDR3 length: 14 residues. CDR1 is KGHSH and CDR2 is LQKENI in the germline V gene. Trimming stripped 3 bases from V and 5 bases from J, with 13 bases between. CDR3 DNA: TGTGCCAGCTCACCTCAAGACGGACGATATGGCTACACCTTC. This codes for CASSPQDGRYGYTF.

This chain joins TRBV7-8 and TRBJ1-1; D may be TRBD1 (5 bases). The V gene lost 2 bases and the J gene lost 7 bases, with 14 bases spanning the gap. CDR1 is SGHVS, CDR2 FQNEAQ, per germline. The CDR3 totals 14 residues. The CDR3 region is CASSLRDSMGEAFF. The CDR3 nucleotides read TGTGCCAGCAGCTTACGGGACTCGATGGGTGAAGCTTTCTTT.

The chain employs TRBV7-7 and TRBJ2-7; 9 positions match TRBD1. CDR1 and CDR2 (germline): SSHAT, FNYEAQ (reference sequence). V lost 1 base to trimming and J lost 2 bases; unmatched junction nucleotides: 0. This CDR3 has 14 residues. CDR3 protein: CASSLGQGAYEQYF. The CDR3 region has the DNA TGTGCCAGCAGCTTAGGACAGGGGGCCTACGAGCAGTACTTC.

The chain links TRBV9 to TRBJ1-2; D call uncertain. The CDR3 has 13 amino acids. The germline CDR1 and CDR2 sequences are SGDLS and YYNGEE. V gave up 5 bases and J gave up 2 bases, with 10 bases separating them. The CDR3 sequence: CASRKSANYGYTF. CDR3 DNA sequence: TGTGCCAGCAGAAAAAGCGCAAACTATGGCTACACCTTC.

The genes are TRBV6-1 and TRBJ2-4, with D perhaps TRBD2 (5 bases). V lost 5 bases and J lost 0, with 11 bases in between. This CDR3 contains 15 residues. Germline loops: CDR1 MNHNS, CDR2 SASEGT. The CDR3 region has the DNA TGTGCCAGCAGTCCCGGGATAGGAGCCAAAAACATTCAGTACTTC. Its translation: CASSPGIGAKNIQYF.